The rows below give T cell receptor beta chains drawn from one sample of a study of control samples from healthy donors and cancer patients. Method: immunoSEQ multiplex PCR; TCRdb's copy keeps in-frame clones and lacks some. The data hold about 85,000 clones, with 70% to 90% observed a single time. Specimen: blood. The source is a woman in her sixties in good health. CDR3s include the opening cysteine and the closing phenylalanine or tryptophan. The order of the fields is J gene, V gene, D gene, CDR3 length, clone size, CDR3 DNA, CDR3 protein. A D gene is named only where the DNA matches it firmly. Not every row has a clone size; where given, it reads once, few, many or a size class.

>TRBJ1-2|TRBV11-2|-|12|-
TGTGCCAGCAGCCCACGGGACTATGGCTACACCTTC
CASSPRDYGYTF
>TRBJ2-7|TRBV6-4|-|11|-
TGTGCCAGCAGTGACAGGGACGAGCAGTACTTC
CASSDRDEQYF
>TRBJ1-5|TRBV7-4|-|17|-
TGTGCCAGCAGGGATGAAGAGGGGCCCACGAGCAATCAGCCCCAGCATTTT
CASRDEEGPTSNQPQHF
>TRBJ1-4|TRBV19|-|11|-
TGTGCCAGTAGTAAGGAGGGGGTGTTGTTTTTT
CASSKEGVLFF
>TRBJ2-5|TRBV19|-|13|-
TGTGCCAGTAGTGTAGGATTCGGGGAGACCCAGTACTTC
CASSVGFGETQYF
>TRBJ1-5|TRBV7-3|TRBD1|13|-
TGTGCCAGCAGCTTTACAGGGGGCCACCCCCAGCATTTT
CASSFTGGHPQHF
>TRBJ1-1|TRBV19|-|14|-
TGTGCCAGTCACACGACAGGATTGAACACTGAAGCTTTCTTT
CASHTTGLNTEAFF
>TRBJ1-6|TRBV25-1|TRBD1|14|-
TGTGCCAGCAGTATAAGGGGGCGAGATTCACCCCTCCACTTT
CASSIRGRDSPLHF
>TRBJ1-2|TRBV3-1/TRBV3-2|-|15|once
TGTGCCAGCAGCCAGCTCAGGGCAGGGGCTGGAGGCTACACCTTC
CASSQLRAGAGGYTF
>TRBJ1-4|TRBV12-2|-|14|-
TGTGCAAGTCGCTTCGACGTAACTAATGAAAAACTGTTTTTT
CASRFDVTNEKLFF
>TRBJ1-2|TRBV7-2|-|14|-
TGTGCCAGCAGCTTAGGGCTGGCTAACTATGGCTACACCTTC
CASSLGLANYGYTF
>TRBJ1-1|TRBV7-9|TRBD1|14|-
TGTGCCAGCAGCTTTGGACAGGGGAAGACTGAAGCTTTCTTT
CASSFGQGKTEAFF
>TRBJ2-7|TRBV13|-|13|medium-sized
TGTGCCAGCAGCCCCAAGGACTCCTACGAGCAGTACTTC
CASSPKDSYEQYF
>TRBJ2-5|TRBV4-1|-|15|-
TGCGCCAGCAGCCAAGTTACAGGCGTTGGGGAGACCCAGTACTTC
CASSQVTGVGETQYF
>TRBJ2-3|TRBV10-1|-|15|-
TGCGCCAGCCAAATGATAGTCATTAGATGGCATACGCAGTATTTT
CASQMIVIRWHTQYF
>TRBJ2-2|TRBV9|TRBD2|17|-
TGTGCCAGCAGCCCGCGACTAGCGGGAGGGCGAACCGGGGAGCTGTTTTTT
CASSPRLAGGRTGELFF
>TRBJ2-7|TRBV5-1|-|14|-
TGCGCCAGCAGCTTGGACACGTCCTCCTACGAGCAGTACTTC
CASSLDTSSYEQYF
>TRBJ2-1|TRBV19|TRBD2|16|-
TGTGCCAGTAGTATTAGCGGGAGAGGCTCCTACAATGAGCAGTTCTTC
CASSISGRGSYNEQFF
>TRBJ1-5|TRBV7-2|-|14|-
TGTGCCAGCAGCCCAACACAGGACCCCCAGCCCCAGCATTTT
CASSPTQDPQPQHF
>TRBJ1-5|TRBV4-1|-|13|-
TGCGCCAGCAGCCAAGATCCGCGACAGCCCCAGCATTTT
CASSQDPRQPQHF
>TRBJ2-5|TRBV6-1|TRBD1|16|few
TGTGCCAGCAGTGAACTATGGACAGGGGAGGTTGAGACCCAGTACTTC
CASSELWTGEVETQYF
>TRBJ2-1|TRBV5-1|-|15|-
TGCGCCAGCAGCTTGGGGCACGGAAACTACAATGAGCAGTTCTTC
CASSLGHGNYNEQFF
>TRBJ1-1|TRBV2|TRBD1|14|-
TGTGCCAGCAGTGAAGCGCTTCTGGGGACAGGGTGGCCCTTT
CASSEALLGTGWPF